In this sample, the clone carrying this T cell receptor (beta chain) turned up many times. Its cognate antigen is unknown. RNA transcripts served as the template for amplifying TCR beta CDR3 regions. First-round RT-PCR targeting the TCR CDR3 was performed with the HTBI primer set. TCRdb ran MiXCR on the multiplex PCR reads and lists one entry per CDR3 protein. The table lists about half a million distinct CDR3 sequences, about 20% of them singletons. The data were obtained in a study of T cells in Graves' hyperthyroidism and ophthalmopathy. Across the study: Peripheral blood samples were taken at initial diagnosis, prior to any treatment. Whole-study results and caveats: Blood held most thyroid clonotypes expanded above 0.001 frequency.

The cohort's ophthalmopathy patients, a group with duration under 3 months, had a Clinical Activity Score of at least 3 and a NOSPECS grade of at least 4. The CDR3 is made up of 13 amino acids. Trimming removed 4 bases at V and 5 bases at J, with 11 bases between. CDR1 is SGHTA and CDR2 is FQGNSA in the germline V gene. The sequencing sample was made of blood. This receptor was identified in a woman between 70 and 85 years old with Graves' ophthalmopathy. This chain connects TRBV7-2 to TRBJ1-2; possible D gene TRBD1, 5 bases. CDR3 DNA sequence: TGTGCCAGCAGCTCCGACAGATCATATGGCTACACCTTC. This codes for CASSSDRSYGYTF.